This T cell receptor (beta chain) was found in a study of blood T cells in healthy people across ages. The V gene lost 8 bases and the J gene lost 8 bases, with 18 bases spanning the gap. CDR3 length equals 14 residues. Healthy individuals of Caucasian origin from Russia, aged roughly 6 to 95, served as donors. A minimum of 7 million PBMCs was isolated per sample. Using a J-beta primer mix together with a sample-barcoded 5' primer, a second PCR was run for roughly 6 to 12 cycles. In TCRdb, the 5' RACE reads were re-called with MiXCR into one record per CDR3 protein. The sample includes about 1.4 million distinct CDR3 sequences, around 59% seen only once; the top ten take approximately 7%.

The gene calls are TRBV12-3 or TRBV12-4 and TRBJ2-2; the D call may be TRBD1 or TRBD2 (5 bases each). Sequenced input: blood. This receptor was taken from a man aged 18 to 30 in good health. The DNA for the CDR3 is TGTGCCAGCGGGACGTCGGGTGTTTCAGGGGAGCTGTTTTTT. Protein sequence: CASGTSGVSGELFF.